The rows below give T cell receptor beta chains drawn from one sample of a study of blood T cell repertoires in COVID-19. Only in-frame clones appear in the TCRdb table, and some are missing; sequencing was by immunoSEQ multiplex PCR. The sample holds about 190,000 clones, 70% to 80% seen once. The sequencing input was PBMCs or T cells enriched from blood (not recorded which). The source of these receptors is a woman between 45 and 60 years old who had recovered from COVID-19. CDR3s include the opening cysteine and the closing phenylalanine or tryptophan. A D gene is named only where the DNA matches it firmly.

D,V,CDR3
TRBD1,TRBV5-6,CASQDRASNQPQHF
TRBD2,TRBV7-9,CASSSVAGVGEQYF
.,TRBV7-2,CASSLRLGEQFF
TRBD1,TRBV2,CASSGQGSTDTQYF
TRBD2,TRBV10-3,CAISESASGSSYNEQFF
.,TRBV27,CASSTGLSYEQYF
.,TRBV29-1,CSVFTGLLNTEAFF
TRBD1,TRBV7-9,CASSFLPRQGRYGYTF
.,TRBV5-1,CASSLEFGMNTEAFF
.,TRBV7-3,CASSQIAENEQFF
.,TRBV9,CASSVGQSSGNTIYF
TRBD2,TRBV4-1,CASSQGLAGTYEQYF
.,TRBV27,CASSPPDTSTDTQYF
.,TRBV7-2,CASSSRGSGTDTQYF
.,TRBV7-7,CASSKGLAYEQYF
.,TRBV30,CAWTLTGGMNTEAFF
.,TRBV4-2,CASSQATPTDTQYF
.,TRBV3-1/TRBV3-2,CASSYTGETQYF
.,TRBV3-1/TRBV3-2,CASSHRGQATNEKLFF
.,TRBV7-2,CASSPYSGYSYNEQFF
.,TRBV24-1,CATSDQARQSTEQFF
TRBD2,TRBV5-1,CASSRGLTSGSPGELFF
.,TRBV7-3,CASSSGLITDTQYF
.,TRBV18,CASSPLGTDTQYF
TRBD1,TRBV2,CASRDRASGEKLFF
.,TRBV5-4,CASSRGSGNSPLHF
.,TRBV10-3,CAISEQSAGSSYEQYF
.,TRBV5-1,CASSPPDGAYEQYF
.,TRBV4-2,CASSQELLGSNEQFF
.,TRBV7-2,CASSLHSAGNQETQYF
.,TRBV15,CATSREDRVNTEAFF
TRBD1,TRBV28,CASSLETGNSPLHF
TRBD1,TRBV5-1,CASSVTGGTEAFF
.,TRBV27,CASSSTRGTDTQYF
.,TRBV29-1,CSVAGNSNQPQHF
TRBD1,TRBV7-2,CASSLKGQAESPLHF
.,TRBV7-9,CASSQGAESNQPQHF
.,TRBV27,CASSTTGTPLHF
.,TRBV5-6,CASSHEGRYEQYF
.,TRBV11-2,CASSPRSGGPETQYF
.,TRBV5-1,CASSLDTAGSYGYTF
TRBD1,TRBV12-3/TRBV12-4,CASTRTGDEAFF
TRBD1,TRBV28,CASSARRQGRLSEAFF
.,TRBV10-3,CAIRLREEVAEAFF
.,TRBV20-1,CSASKTCGNFGWLGAGRGDTQYF
.,TRBV3-1/TRBV3-2,CASSQQGYGYTF
.,TRBV11-1,CASSLNPTGFYNEQFF
.,TRBV7-2,CASSPQRTSTDTQYF
.,TRBV24-1,CATSDPTSSRGQFF
TRBD2,TRBV28,CASSSPQAGGRNEQFF
.,TRBV11-1,CASSSTRQGSYEQYF
.,TRBV5-1,CASSPDNPSYNEQFF
TRBD1,TRBV30,CACGTVANYGYTF
TRBD2,TRBV6-5,CASSSSTSGRYNEQFF